This TCR beta chain was obtained from a study of cytomegalovirus exposure and HLA in healthy donors. Overall study context: Some 85 million unique TCRs, all from HLA-typed donors, were included in an early release of the data. Points from the study as a whole: Likely technical artifact: a cluster of highly shared sequence variants. Presence/absence analyses supposed approximately even sequencing depth among donors.

Of note for this clone: The antigen is undetermined.

V lost 6 bases and J lost 4; bases outside the gene matches: 9. Germline CDR1 SNHLY, CDR2 FYNNEI. The CDR3 has 15 amino acids. 13 Jbeta primers and 60 Vbeta primers were used for the PCR. Generated by immunoSEQ multiplex PCR, the TCRdb table keeps only in-frame clones and is missing some. The top ten hold roughly 5.3% of the sample, which has 150,000 to 170,000 clones, around 82% seen once. The material sequenced was PBMCs. V is TRBV2 and J is TRBJ1-2; TRBD1 aligns across 9 bases. The TCR originated in a woman in her thirties or forties in good health and CMV-seropositive. CDR3 DNA: TGTGCCAGCAGCGTTATCACGACAGGGGGCTATGGCTACACCTTC. Amino acids: CASSVITTGGYGYTF.